The sequence of this T cell receptor (beta chain) was determined in a study of Graves' ophthalmopathy and Graves' hyperthyroidism. The germline V gene has CDR1 SGDLS and CDR2 YYNGEE. The CDR3 consists of 15 residues. Trimming removed 2 bases at V and 0 bases at J, with 12 bases between. This clonotype was seen only a few times. Amplification of the TCR beta CDR3 regions used RNA transcripts (as template). Amplification began with first-round RT-PCR using HTBI primers, then second-round multiplex PCR was performed. TCRdb re-called the multiplex PCR reads through MiXCR, storing one row per CDR3 protein. Seen here are about 640,000 distinct CDR3 sequences, over 40% observed once, and the top ten hold more than 2.5%.

The sample taken for sequencing was peripheral blood. The sequence was obtained from an adult man with Graves' ophthalmopathy. The rearrangement links TRBV9 to TRBJ2-7; D remains unclear. The CDR3: CASSVPDKSSYEQYF. The CDR3 nucleotides are TGTGCCAGCAGCGTCCCGGATAAGAGCTCCTACGAGCAGTACTTC.